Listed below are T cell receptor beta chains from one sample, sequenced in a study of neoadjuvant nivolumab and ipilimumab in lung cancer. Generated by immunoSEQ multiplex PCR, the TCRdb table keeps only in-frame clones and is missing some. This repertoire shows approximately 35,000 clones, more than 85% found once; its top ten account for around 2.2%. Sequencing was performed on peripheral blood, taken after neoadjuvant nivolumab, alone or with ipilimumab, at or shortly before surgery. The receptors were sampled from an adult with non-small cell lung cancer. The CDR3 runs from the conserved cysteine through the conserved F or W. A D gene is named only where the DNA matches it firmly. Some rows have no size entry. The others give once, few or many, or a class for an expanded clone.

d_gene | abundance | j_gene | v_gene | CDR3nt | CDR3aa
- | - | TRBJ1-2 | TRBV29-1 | TGCAGCGTTGTGGGGGTTAATAACTATGGCTACACCTTC | CSVVGVNNYGYTF
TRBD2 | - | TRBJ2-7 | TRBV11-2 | TGTGCCAGCAGCCCGACAGGGCGGGAGGGCGAGCAGTACTTC | CASSPTGREGEQYF
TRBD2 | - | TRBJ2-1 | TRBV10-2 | TGCGCCACCGGAGGCGGGGGGCACCGATACAATGAGCAGTTCTTC | CATGGGGHRYNEQFF
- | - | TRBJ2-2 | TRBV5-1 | TGCGCCAGCAGCTTGGAGCCGAACACCGGGGAGCTGTTTTTT | CASSLEPNTGELFF
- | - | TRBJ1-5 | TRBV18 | TGTGCCAGCTCACCCCCGGACGACAATCAGCCCCAGCATTTT | CASSPPDDNQPQHF
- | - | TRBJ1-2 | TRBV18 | TGTGCCAGCTCACCCCGGGGGAAGGAGGGCTACACCTTC | CASSPRGKEGYTF
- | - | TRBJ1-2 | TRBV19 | TGTGCCAGTAGTATAATTCGGCGGAGCGGCGCCTATGGCTACACCTTC | CASSIIRRSGAYGYTF
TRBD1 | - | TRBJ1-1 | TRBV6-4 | TGTGCCAGCAGTGACAACAGGGGCTCAAAAGCTTTCTTT | CASSDNRGSKAFF
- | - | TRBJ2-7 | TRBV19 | TGTGCCAGTGGTAGGGGCGACTACGAGCAGTACTTC | CASGRGDYEQYF
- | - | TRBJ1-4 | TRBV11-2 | TGTGCCAGCAGCTTACCAGACGGGCCTGATATACTCGGTGAAAAACTGTTTTTT | CASSLPDGPDILGEKLFF
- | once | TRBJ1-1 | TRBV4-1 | TGCGCCAGCAGCCCCGGGGCAGCCTGGAGCACTGAAGCTTTCTTT | CASSPGAAWSTEAFF
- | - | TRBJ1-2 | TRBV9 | TGTGCCAGCAGCGTTAGTCGGGGCCCCTATGGCTACACCTTC | CASSVSRGPYGYTF
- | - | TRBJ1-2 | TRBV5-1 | TGCGCCAGCAACGTGGGGGGTAGCTATGGCTACACCTTC | CASNVGGSYGYTF
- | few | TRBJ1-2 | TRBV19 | TGTGCCAGTTCGGTTGTGGCTACCAGGGGTGAAAGGCATGGCTACACCTTC | CASSVVATRGERHGYTF
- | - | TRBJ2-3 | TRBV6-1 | TGTGCCAGCAGTTTAAACGGACTACCCGGAGATACGCAGTATTTT | CASSLNGLPGDTQYF
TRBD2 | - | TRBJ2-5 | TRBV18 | TGTGCCAGCTCACCAGGACTAGCGGGTTCGGGCGGAGAGACCCAGTACTTC | CASSPGLAGSGGETQYF
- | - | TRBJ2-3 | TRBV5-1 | TGCGCCAGCAGCCTTTCTCCACGACAGATGGGAGATACGCAGTATTTT | CASSLSPRQMGDTQYF
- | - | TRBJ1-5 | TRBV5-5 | TGTGCCAGCAGCTTTGGGGGGGGCCCGTATCAGCCCCAGCATTTT | CASSFGGGPYQPQHF
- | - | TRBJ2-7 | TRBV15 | TGTGCCACCAGCAGATTGGGTAGCAAGCAGTACTTC | CATSRLGSKQYF
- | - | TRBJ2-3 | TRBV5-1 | TGCGCCAGCAGCTTGGGTAGCGCGGGAACAGATACGCAGTATTTT | CASSLGSAGTDTQYF
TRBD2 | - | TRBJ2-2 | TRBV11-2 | TGTGCCAGCAGCTCCAGCCTTTATCGCGGGAGGGATGGGGCCGGGGAGCTGTTTTTT | CASSSSLYRGRDGAGELFF
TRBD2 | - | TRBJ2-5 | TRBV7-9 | TGTGCCAGCGTACTAGCGGGAGGGAAAGAGACCCAGTACTTC | CASVLAGGKETQYF
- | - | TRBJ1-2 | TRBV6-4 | TGTGCCAGCAGTGGGGGTACAGGGACTCGCTACACCTTC | CASSGGTGTRYTF
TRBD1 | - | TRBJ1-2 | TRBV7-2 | TGTGCCAGCAGCTTAGCGTCCAGGGGACAGAACTATGGCTACACCTTC | CASSLASRGQNYGYTF
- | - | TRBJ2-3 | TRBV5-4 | TGTGCCAGCAGCTTTGGTTTATTGGACACAGATACGCAGTATTTT | CASSFGLLDTDTQYF
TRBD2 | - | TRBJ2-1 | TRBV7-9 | TGTGCCAGCAGTTGGACTAGCGGGAGTAGGGGACTCAATGAGCAGTTCTTC | CASSWTSGSRGLNEQFF
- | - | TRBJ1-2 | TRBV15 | TGTGCCACCAGCAGAGATTACCAGACCTATGGCTACACCTTC | CATSRDYQTYGYTF
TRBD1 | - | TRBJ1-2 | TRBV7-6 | TGTGCCAGCAGCCGAGGGGACAGTGGGGATTATGGCTACACCTTC | CASSRGDSGDYGYTF
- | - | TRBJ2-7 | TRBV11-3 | TGTGCCAGCAGCTTAGCCTTGGGTGCCCCCGAGCAGTACTTC | CASSLALGAPEQYF
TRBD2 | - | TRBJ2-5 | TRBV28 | TGTGCCAGCAGCCTTGGACTAGCGGGAGAGACCCAGTACTTC | CASSLGLAGETQYF
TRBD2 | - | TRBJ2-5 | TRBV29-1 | TGCAGCGTCAAGGGGACTAGCCGGGAGACCCAGTACTTC | CSVKGTSRETQYF
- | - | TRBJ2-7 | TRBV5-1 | TGCGCCAGCAGCTTGGCCATGGACAGCCACGAGCAGTACTTC | CASSLAMDSHEQYF
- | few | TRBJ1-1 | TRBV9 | TGTGCCAGCAGCGTAGACCCGGGAGGGGTGAACACTGAAGCTTTCTTT | CASSVDPGGVNTEAFF
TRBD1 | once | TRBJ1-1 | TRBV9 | TGTGCCAGCAGCGTAGGCACAGGGGGAATCACCACTGAAGCTTTCTTT | CASSVGTGGITTEAFF
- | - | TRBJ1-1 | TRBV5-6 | TGTGCCAGCAGCCTGGGGGGGGACACTGAAGCTTTCTTT | CASSLGGDTEAFF
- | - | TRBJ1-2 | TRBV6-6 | TGTGCCAGCAGTTACTCGAGGGGGGATAACTATGGCTACACCTTC | CASSYSRGDNYGYTF
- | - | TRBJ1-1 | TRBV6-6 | TGTGCCAGCAAGGTTCGCCCAGCGAACACTGAAGCTTTCTTT | CASKVRPANTEAFF
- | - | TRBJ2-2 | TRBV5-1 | TGCGCCAGCAGCCATTCCCCCCCCACTCAGGGTTCCGGGGAGCTGTTTTTT | CASSHSPPTQGSGELFF
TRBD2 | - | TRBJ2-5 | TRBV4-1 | TGCGCCAGCAGCCAAGTCCCTCCACTAGCGGGAGCGGGAGCGCAAGAGACCCAGTACTTC | CASSQVPPLAGAGAQETQYF
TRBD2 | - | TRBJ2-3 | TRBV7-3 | TGTGCCAGCAGCTCGGGACTAGATACAGATACGCAGTATTTT | CASSSGLDTDTQYF
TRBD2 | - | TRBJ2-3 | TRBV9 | TGTGCCAGTTCCGTGACTAGCGGGAGGGGTGGCACAGATACGCAGTATTTT | CASSVTSGRGGTDTQYF
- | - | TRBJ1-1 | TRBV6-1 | TGTGCCAGCAGTGAAGGGGCCTTCTCGGACGCGAGGGGGACTGAAGCTTTCTTT | CASSEGAFSDARGTEAFF
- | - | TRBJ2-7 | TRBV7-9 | TGTGCCAGCAGCCCGGACAGCTCCTACGAGCAGTACTTC | CASSPDSSYEQYF
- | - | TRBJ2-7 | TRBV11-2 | TGTGCCAGCAGCTTAGCGGGGAGCCCCTACGAGCAGTACTTC | CASSLAGSPYEQYF
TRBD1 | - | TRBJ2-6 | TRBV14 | TGTGCCAGCAGCACCCGGACAGGGGGCGCCGCTGGGGCCAACGTCCTGACTTTC | CASSTRTGGAAGANVLTF
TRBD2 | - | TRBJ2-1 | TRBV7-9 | TGTGCCAGCAGCCCCCATATGGAGCGGGAGGGCACTGAGCAGTTCTTC | CASSPHMEREGTEQFF
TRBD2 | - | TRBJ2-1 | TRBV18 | TGTGCCAGCTCACCTACCGGGGGGGGGACTAGCGTCTACAATGAGCAGTTCTTC | CASSPTGGGTSVYNEQFF
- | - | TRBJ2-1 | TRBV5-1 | TGCGCCAGCAGCTTGGACTTTCCCTACAATGAGCAGTTCTTC | CASSLDFPYNEQFF
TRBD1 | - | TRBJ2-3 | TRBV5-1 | TGCGCCAGCAGTTACAGGGGGCAAACAGATACGCAGTATTTT | CASSYRGQTDTQYF
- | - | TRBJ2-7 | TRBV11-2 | TGTGCCAGCAGCTCGTCCTCCAACTCCTACGAGCAGTACTTC | CASSSSSNSYEQYF
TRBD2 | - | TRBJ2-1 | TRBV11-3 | TGTGCCAGCAGCTCAGGACTAGGTGAGCAGTTCTTC | CASSSGLGEQFF
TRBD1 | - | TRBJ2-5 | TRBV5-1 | TGCGCCAGCAGCCAGGACAGGGTAGAGACCCAGTACTTC | CASSQDRVETQYF
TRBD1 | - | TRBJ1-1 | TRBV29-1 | TGCAGCGTTTTCAAGACAGGGGGAACTAACACTGAAGCTTTCTTT | CSVFKTGGTNTEAFF
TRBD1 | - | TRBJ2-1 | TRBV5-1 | TGCGCCAGCAGCTTGGGGGACAGGGAGCAGTTCTTC | CASSLGDREQFF
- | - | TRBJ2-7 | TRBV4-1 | TGCGCCAGCAGCCAGGGGTGGGGTCCTAGCTCCTACGAGCAGTACTTC | CASSQGWGPSSYEQYF
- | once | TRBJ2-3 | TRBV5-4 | TGTGCCAGCAGCCTATTCTCGGCAGATACGCAGTATTTT | CASSLFSADTQYF
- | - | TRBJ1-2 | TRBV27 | TGTGCCAACGAGGGGTTACGAGGGGTATTCTGTGGCTACACCTTC | CANEGLRGVFCGYTF
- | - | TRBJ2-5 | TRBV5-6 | TGTGCCAGCTTTGTGGCAGGGAGGTTAGAGACCCAGTACTTC | CASFVAGRLETQYF
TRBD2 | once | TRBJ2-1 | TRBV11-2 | TGTGCCAGCAGCACCGCGGGAGGGCCGTGGAATGAGCAGTTCTTC | CASSTAGGPWNEQFF
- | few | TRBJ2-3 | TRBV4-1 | TGCGCCAGCAGCCAAAGGGAGCGGGGCACAGATACGCAGTATTTT | CASSQRERGTDTQYF